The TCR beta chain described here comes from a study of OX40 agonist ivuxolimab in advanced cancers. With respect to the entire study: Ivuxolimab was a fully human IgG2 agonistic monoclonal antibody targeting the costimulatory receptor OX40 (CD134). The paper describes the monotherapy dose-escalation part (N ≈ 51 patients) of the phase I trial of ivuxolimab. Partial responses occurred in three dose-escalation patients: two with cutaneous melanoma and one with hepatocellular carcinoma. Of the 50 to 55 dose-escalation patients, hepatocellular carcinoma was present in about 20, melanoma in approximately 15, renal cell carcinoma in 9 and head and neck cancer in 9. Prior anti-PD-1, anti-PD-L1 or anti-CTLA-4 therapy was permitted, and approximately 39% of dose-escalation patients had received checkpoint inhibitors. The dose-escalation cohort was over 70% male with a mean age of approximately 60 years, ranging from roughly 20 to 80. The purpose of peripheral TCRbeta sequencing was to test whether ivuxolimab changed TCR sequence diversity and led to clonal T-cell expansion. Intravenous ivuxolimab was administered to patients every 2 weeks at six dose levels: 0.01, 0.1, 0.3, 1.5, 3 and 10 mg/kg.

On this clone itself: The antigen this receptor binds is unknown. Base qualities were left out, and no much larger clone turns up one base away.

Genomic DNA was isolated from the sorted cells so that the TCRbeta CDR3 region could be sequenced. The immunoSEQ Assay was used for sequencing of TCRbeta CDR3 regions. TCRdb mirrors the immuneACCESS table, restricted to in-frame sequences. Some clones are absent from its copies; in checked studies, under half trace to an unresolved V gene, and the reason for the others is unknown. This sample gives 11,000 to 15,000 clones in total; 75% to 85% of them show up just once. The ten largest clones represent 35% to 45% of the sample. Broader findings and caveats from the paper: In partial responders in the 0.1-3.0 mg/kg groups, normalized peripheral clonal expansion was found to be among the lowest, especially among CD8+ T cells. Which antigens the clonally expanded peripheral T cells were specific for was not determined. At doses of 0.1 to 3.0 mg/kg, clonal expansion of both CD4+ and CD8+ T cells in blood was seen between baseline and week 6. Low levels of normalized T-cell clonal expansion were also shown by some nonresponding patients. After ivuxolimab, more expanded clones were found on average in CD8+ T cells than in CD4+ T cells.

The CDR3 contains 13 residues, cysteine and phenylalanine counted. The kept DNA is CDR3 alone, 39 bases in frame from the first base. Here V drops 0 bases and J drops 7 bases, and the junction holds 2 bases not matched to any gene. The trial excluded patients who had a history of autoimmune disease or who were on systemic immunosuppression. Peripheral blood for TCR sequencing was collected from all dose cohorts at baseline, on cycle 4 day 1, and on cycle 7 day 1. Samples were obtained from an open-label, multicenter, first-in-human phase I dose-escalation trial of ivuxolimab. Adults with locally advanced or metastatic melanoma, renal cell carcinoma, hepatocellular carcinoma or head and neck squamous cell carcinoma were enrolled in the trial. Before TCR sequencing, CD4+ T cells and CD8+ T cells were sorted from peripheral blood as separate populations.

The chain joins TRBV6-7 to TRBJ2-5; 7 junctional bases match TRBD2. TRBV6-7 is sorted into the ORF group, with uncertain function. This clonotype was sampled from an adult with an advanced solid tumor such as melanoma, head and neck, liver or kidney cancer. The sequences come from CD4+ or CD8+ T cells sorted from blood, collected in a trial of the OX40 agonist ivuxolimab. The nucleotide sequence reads TGTGCCAGCAGTTACTCATCGGGGGGGACCCAGTACTTC. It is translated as CASSYSSGGTQYF.